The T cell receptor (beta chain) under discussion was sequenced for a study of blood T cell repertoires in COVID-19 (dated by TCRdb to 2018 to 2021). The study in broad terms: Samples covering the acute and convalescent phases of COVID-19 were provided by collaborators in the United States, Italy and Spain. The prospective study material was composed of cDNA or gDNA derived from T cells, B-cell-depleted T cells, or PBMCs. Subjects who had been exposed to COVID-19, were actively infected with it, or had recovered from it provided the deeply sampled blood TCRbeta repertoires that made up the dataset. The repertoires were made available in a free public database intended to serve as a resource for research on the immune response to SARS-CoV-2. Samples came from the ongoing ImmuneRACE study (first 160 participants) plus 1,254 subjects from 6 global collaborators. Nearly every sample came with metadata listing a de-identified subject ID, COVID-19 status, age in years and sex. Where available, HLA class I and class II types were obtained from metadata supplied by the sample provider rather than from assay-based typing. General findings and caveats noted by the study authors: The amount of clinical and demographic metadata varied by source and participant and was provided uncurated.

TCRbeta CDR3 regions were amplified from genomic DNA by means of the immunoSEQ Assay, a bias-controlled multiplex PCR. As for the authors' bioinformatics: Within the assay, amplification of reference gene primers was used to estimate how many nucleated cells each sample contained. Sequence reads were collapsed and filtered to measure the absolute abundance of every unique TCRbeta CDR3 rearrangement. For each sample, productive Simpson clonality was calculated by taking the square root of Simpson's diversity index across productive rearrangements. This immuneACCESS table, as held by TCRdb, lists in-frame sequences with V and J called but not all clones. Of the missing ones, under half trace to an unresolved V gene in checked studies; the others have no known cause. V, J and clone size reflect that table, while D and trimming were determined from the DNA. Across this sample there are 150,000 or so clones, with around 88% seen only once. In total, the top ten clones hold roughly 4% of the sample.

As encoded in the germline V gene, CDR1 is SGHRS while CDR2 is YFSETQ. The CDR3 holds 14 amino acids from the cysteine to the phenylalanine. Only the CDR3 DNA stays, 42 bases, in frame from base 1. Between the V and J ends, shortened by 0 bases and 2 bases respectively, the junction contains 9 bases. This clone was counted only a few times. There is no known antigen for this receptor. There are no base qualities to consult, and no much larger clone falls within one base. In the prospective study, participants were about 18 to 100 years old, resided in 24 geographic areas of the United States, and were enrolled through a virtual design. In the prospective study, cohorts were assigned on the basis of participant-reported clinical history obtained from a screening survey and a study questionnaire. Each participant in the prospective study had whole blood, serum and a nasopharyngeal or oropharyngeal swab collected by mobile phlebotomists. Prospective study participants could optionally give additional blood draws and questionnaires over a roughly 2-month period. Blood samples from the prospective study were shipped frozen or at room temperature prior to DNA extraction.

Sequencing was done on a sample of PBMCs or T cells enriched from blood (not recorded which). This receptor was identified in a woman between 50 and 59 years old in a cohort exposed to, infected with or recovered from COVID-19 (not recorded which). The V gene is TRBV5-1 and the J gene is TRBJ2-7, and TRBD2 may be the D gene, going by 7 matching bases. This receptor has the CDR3 CASSLDGGPYEQYF. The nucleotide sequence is TGCGCCAGCAGCTTGGACGGGGGGCCCTACGAGCAGTACTTC.